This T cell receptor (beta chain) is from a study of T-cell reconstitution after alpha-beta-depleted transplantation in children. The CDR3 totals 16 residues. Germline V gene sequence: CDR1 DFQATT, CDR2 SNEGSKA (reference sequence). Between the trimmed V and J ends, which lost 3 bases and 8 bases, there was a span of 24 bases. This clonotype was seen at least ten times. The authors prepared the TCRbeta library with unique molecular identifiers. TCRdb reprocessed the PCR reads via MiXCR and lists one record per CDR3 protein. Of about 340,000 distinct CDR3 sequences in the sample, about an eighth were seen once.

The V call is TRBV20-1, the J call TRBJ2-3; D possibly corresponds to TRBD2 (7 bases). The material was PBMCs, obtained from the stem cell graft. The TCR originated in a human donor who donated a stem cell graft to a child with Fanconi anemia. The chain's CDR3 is CSARDPLSAGEGTQYF. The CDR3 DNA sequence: TGCAGTGCTAGGGACCCCCTTAGCGCAGGGGAGGGTACGCAGTATTTT.